The source of this T cell receptor beta chain is a study of CD8+ T cells in alopecia areata. On this clone itself: Its specificity is unknown.

Treatment noted: oral pan-JAK inhibitor, 5-10 mg twice daily. Cell sorting was applied to PBMCs, and CD4+ and CD8+ T cells were collected. RNA was extracted and reverse transcribed into cDNA as the sequencing template. Assay used: immunoSEQ multiplex PCR; TCRdb lists only in-frame clones, some missing. The sample includes about 200,000 clones, around three fifths of them seen just once. Whole-study results and caveats: Researchers reported that TCR sharing among patients proved less clear than in mice, possibly HLA-linked.

CDR3 length: 16 amino acids. Germline CDR1 is SGHRS and CDR2 is YFSETQ. Trimming cost V 2 bases and J 3 bases, with 16 bases left between them. The chain joins TRBV5-1 to TRBJ2-3; maybe TRBD1 (9 bases). Specimen: CD4+ T cells sorted from blood, collected at week 4, from a patient treated with tofacitinib. This TCR came from a human donor with alopecia areata. The CDR3 sequence: CASSFAGGQGTDTQYF. CDR3 coding DNA: TGCGCCAGCAGCTTCGCGGGAGGACAGGGGACAGATACGCAGTATTTT.